This is a list of T cell receptor beta chains from one sample in a study of T cells in tuberculosis. The table came from immunoSEQ multiplex PCR; TCRdb's copy has only in-frame clones and leaves some out. The sample shows tens of thousands of clones, roughly 91% of them seen only once. The sequenced material came from CD1b-GMM tetramer-negative cells sorted from PBMCs. These TCRs come from an adult woman with latent tuberculosis. CDR3s include the opening cysteine and the closing phenylalanine or tryptophan. The D gene is left open where the match is weak. Size is stated for part of the rows, as once, few or many counts, or as a class when the clone is expanded.

j_gene: TRBJ2-3
d_gene: TRBD2
abundance: -
v_gene: TRBV13
CDR3nt: TGTGCCAGCAGCCCCAGCGGGGGGAGCACAGATACGCAGTATTTT
CDR3aa: CASSPSGGSTDTQYF

j_gene: TRBJ2-7
d_gene: -
abundance: few
v_gene: TRBV6-4
CDR3nt: TGTGCCAGCAGTGAAGAGGTTAGCTCCTACGAGCAGTACTTC
CDR3aa: CASSEEVSSYEQYF

j_gene: TRBJ1-2
d_gene: TRBD1
abundance: -
v_gene: TRBV13
CDR3nt: TGTGCCAGCATGGGAACGGGACAGGGGGATGCCTATGGCTACACCTTC
CDR3aa: CASMGTGQGDAYGYTF

j_gene: TRBJ2-7
d_gene: -
abundance: -
v_gene: TRBV11-2
CDR3nt: TGTGCCAGCAGCTCATCCTACGAGCAGTACTTC
CDR3aa: CASSSSYEQYF

j_gene: TRBJ2-1
d_gene: TRBD2
abundance: -
v_gene: TRBV6-1
CDR3nt: TGTGCCAGCAGGGCTAGCGGGGGGCCCGTCAGTGAGCAGTTCTTC
CDR3aa: CASRASGGPVSEQFF

j_gene: TRBJ2-1
d_gene: -
abundance: -
v_gene: TRBV19
CDR3nt: TGTGCCAGCCAAAGTGGGCAGGGTGGTGGTGAGCAGTTCTTC
CDR3aa: CASQSGQGGGEQFF

j_gene: TRBJ2-3
d_gene: -
abundance: -
v_gene: TRBV9
CDR3nt: TGTGCCAGCAGCGTAGGCGTCTTTCCTCCCACAGATACGCAGTATTTT
CDR3aa: CASSVGVFPPTDTQYF

j_gene: TRBJ1-2
d_gene: -
abundance: -
v_gene: TRBV30
CDR3nt: TGTGCCTGGAGTGCGGGACTGACCGATTATGGCTACACCTTC
CDR3aa: CAWSAGLTDYGYTF

j_gene: TRBJ1-2
d_gene: TRBD1
abundance: -
v_gene: TRBV7-8
CDR3nt: TGTGCCAGCAGCTTCGGGGTCCGGGACAGGGGGCTTCGTTACGGCTACACCTTC
CDR3aa: CASSFGVRDRGLRYGYTF

j_gene: TRBJ1-6
d_gene: TRBD1
abundance: -
v_gene: TRBV5-1
CDR3nt: TGCGCCAGCAGACGAGAAGGGGGCCACTCACCCCTCCACTTT
CDR3aa: CASRREGGHSPLHF

j_gene: TRBJ1-6
d_gene: -
abundance: -
v_gene: TRBV30
CDR3nt: TGTGCCTGGACCAGCAGGTTGGGTTCACCCCTCCACTTT
CDR3aa: CAWTSRLGSPLHF

j_gene: TRBJ1-2
d_gene: TRBD1
abundance: few
v_gene: TRBV6-1
CDR3nt: TGTGCCAGCAGTGAAGCGCTTCTATGGGGACAGGGGATAGGCTACACCTTC
CDR3aa: CASSEALLWGQGIGYTF

j_gene: TRBJ2-2
d_gene: TRBD1
abundance: -
v_gene: TRBV7-7
CDR3nt: TGTGCTAGCAGCCCCGGGACAGGGACCACCGGGGAGCTGTTTTTT
CDR3aa: CASSPGTGTTGELFF

j_gene: TRBJ2-6
d_gene: -
abundance: -
v_gene: TRBV27
CDR3nt: TGTGCCAGCAGTTTGGCCAGAAACTCTGGGGCCAACGTCCTGACTTTC
CDR3aa: CASSLARNSGANVLTF

j_gene: TRBJ1-1
d_gene: -
abundance: -
v_gene: TRBV2
CDR3nt: TGTGCCAGCCCTACCCCCAGAGACATGAACACTGAAGCTTTCTTT
CDR3aa: CASPTPRDMNTEAFF

j_gene: TRBJ1-4
d_gene: TRBD1
abundance: -
v_gene: TRBV5-1
CDR3nt: TGCGCCAGCAGCTTAGGGGGCTTCCCAACTAATGAAAAACTGTTTTTT
CDR3aa: CASSLGGFPTNEKLFF